This T cell receptor (beta chain) was retrieved from a study of cytomegalovirus exposure and HLA in healthy donors. Study summary: In an earlier analysis, 95 million to 130 million unique TCR beta sequences were found from about 190 million T cells.

The study ran its PCR with 60 Vbeta and 13 Jbeta primers. Libraries were prepared by immunoSEQ multiplex PCR; TCRdb keeps only in-frame clonotypes and omits some of them. This table has around 140,000 clones, 75% appearing once. The length of the CDR3 is 15 residues. Trimming removed 0 bases at V and 3 bases at J, with 11 bases between. In germline, CDR1 is SGHTA, CDR2 FQGNSA. The J gene is TRBJ1-2, the V gene TRBV7-2; D remains unclear. Sequenced: PBMCs. The clonotype comes from a man aged 35 to 55 in good health and CMV-seronegative. In DNA, the CDR3 is TGTGCCAGCAGCTTAGCGTCGATGCCGGACTATGGCTACACCTTC. Protein: CASSLASMPDYGYTF.